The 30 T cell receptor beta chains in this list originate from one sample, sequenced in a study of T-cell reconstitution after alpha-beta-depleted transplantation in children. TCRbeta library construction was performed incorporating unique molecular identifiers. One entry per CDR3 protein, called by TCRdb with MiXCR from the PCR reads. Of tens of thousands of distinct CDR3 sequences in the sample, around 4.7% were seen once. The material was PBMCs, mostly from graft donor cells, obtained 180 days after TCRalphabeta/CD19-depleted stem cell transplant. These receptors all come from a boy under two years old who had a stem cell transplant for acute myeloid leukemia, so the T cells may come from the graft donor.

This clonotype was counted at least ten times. CDR3 DNA sequence: TGTGCCATCAGTGGCGGGACAGTTTACAATGAGCAGTTCTTC. Its translation is CAISGGTVYNEQFF. The genes are TRBV10-3 and TRBJ2-1; a possible D gene is TRBD1 (7 bases). The CDR3 is 14 amino acids. Trimming pared 4 bases from V and 4 bases from J, leaving 11 bases between. Germline CDR1 reads ENHRY; CDR2 reads SYGVKD.

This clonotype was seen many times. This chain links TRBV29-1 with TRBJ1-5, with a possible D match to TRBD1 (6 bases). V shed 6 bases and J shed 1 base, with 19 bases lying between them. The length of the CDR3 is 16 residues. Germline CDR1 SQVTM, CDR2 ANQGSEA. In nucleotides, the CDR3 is TGCAGCGTGGCCGTTTCCATGACAGGAAGCAATCAGCCCCAGCATTTT. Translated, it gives CSVAVSMTGSNQPQHF.

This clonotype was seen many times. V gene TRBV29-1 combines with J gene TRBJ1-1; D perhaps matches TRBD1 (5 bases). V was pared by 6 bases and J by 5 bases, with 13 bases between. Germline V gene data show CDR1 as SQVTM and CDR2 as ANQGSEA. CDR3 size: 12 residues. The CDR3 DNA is TGCAGCGTCAGAAGGGGACCTACTGAAGCTTTCTTT. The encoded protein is CSVRRGPTEAFF.

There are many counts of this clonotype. CDR3 residues: CASPNRTGGGPDTQYF. The CDR3 DNA reads TGTGCCAGCCCTAATCGGACAGGGGGCGGCCCAGATACGCAGTATTTT. The chain joins TRBV12-3 or TRBV12-4 to TRBJ2-3, with TRBD1 identical over 11 bases. This CDR3 has 16 amino acids. V lost 8 bases to trimming and J lost 4 bases; unmatched junction nucleotides: 11.

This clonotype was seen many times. CDR3: CASRRRDYRYNEQFF. The CDR3 DNA sequence: TGTGCCAGCAGACGCCGGGACTATCGATACAATGAGCAGTTCTTC. The chain links TRBV12-3 or TRBV12-4 to TRBJ2-1, with 7 bases aligning to TRBD2. J lost 4 bases, V lost 6 bases, and 9 bases had no gene match. This CDR3 spans 15 amino acids.

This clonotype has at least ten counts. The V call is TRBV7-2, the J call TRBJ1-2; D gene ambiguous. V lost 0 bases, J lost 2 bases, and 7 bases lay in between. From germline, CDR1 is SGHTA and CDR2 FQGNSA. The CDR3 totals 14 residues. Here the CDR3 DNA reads TGTGCCAGCAGCTTAGCGGGATCAAACTATGGCTACACCTTC. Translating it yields CASSLAGSNYGYTF.

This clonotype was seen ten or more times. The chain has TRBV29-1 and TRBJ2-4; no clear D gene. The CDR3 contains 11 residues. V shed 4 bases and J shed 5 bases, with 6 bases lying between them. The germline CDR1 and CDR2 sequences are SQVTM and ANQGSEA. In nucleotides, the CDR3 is TGCAGCGTTGTGGACCAAAACATTCAGTACTTC. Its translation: CSVVDQNIQYF.

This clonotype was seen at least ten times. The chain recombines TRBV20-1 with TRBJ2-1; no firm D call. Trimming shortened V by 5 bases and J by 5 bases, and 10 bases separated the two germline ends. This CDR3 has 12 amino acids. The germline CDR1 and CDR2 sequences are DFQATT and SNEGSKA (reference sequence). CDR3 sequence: CSAPFINNEQFF. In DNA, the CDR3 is TGCAGTGCTCCTTTTATCAACAATGAGCAGTTCTTC.

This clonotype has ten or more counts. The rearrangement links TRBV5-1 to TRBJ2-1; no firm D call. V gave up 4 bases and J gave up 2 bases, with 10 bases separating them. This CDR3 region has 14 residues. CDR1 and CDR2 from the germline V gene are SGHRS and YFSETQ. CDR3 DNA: TGCGCCAGCAGCACCCCGCCGGCCTACAATGAGCAGTTCTTC. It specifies CASSTPPAYNEQFF.

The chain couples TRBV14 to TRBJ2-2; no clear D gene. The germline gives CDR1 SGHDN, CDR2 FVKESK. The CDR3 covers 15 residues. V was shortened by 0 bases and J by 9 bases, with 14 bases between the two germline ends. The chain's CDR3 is CASSQEPGSLRELFF. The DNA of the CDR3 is TGTGCCAGCAGCCAAGAGCCCGGCTCGCTTCGGGAGCTGTTTTTT.

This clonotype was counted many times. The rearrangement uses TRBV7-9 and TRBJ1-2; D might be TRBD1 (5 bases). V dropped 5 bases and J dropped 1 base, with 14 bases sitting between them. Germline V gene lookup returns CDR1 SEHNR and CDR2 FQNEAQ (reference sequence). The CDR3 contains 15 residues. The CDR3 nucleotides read TGTGCCAGCAGCACAGGCGACCAGATTAACTATGGCTACACCTTC. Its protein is CASSTGDQINYGYTF. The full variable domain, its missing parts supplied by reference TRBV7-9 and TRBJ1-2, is DTGVSQNPRHKITKRGQNVTFRCDPISEHNRLYWYRQTLGQGPEFLTYFQNEAQLEKSRLLSDRFSAERPKGSFSTLEIQRTEQGDSAMYLCASSTGDQINYGYTFGSGTRLTVV.

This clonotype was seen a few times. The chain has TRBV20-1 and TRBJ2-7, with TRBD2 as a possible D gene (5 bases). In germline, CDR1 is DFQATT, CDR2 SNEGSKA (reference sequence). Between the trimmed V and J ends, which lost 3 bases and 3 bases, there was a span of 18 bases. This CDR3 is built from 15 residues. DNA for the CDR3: TGCAGTGCTAGTTTCCTCCGGGGTTCCCTCTACGAGCAGTACTTC. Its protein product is CSASFLRGSLYEQYF.

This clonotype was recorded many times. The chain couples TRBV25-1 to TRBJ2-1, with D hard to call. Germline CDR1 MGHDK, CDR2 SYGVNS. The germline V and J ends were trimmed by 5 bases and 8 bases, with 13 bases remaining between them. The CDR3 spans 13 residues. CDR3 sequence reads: CASSPALGHEQFF. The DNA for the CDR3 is TGTGCCAGCAGTCCAGCCCTAGGGCATGAGCAGTTCTTC. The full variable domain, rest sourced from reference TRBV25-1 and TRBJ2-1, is EADIYQTPRYLVIGTGKKITLECSQTMGHDKMYWYQQDPGMELHLIHYSYGVNSTEKGDLSSESTVSRIRTEHFPLTLESARPSHTSQYLCASSPALGHEQFFGPGTRLTVL.

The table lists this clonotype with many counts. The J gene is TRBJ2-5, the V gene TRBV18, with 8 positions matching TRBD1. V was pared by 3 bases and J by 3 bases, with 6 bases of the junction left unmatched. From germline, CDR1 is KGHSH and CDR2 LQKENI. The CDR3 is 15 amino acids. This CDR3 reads CASSPGQGVEETQYF. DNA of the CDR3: TGTGCCAGCTCACCTGGACAGGGTGTGGAAGAGACCCAGTACTTC.

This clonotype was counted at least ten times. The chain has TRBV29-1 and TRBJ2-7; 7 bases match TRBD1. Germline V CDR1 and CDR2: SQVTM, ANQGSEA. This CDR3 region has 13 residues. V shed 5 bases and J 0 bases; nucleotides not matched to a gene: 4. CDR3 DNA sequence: TGCAGCGTTAAAAGACAGGGCTCCTACGAGCAGTACTTC. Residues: CSVKRQGSYEQYF.

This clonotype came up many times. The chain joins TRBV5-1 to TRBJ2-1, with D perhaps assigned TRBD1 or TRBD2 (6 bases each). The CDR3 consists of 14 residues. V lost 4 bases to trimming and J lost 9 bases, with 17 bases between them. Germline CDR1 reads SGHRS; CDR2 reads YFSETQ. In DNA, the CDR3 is TGCGCCAGCAGCGGGTATGGGGGGCTAAGTGAGCAGTTCTTC. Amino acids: CASSGYGGLSEQFF.

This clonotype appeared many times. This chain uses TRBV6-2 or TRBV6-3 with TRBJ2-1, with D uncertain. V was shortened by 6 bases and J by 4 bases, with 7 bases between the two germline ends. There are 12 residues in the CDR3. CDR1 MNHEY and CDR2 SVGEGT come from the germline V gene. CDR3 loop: CASRTTYNEQFF. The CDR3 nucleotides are TGTGCCAGCAGGACAACTTACAATGAGCAGTTCTTC.

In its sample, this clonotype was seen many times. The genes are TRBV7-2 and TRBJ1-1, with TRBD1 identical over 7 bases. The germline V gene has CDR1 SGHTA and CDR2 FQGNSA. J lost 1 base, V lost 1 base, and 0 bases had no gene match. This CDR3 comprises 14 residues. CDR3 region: CASSLGTGNTEAFF. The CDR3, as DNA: TGTGCCAGCAGCTTAGGGACAGGGAACACTGAAGCTTTCTTT.

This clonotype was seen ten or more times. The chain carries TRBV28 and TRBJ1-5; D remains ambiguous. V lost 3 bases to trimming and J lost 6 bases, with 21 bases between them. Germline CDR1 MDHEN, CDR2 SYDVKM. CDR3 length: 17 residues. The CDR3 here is CASSFEERRPSRQPQHF. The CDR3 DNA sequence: TGTGCCAGCAGTTTTGAGGAACGGAGGCCTAGCCGTCAGCCCCAGCATTTT.

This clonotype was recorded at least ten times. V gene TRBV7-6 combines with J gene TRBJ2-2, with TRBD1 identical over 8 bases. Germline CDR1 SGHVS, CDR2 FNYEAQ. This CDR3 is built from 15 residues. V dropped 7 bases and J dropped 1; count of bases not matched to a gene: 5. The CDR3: CASNPGQGNTGELFF. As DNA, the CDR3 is TGTGCCAGCAACCCAGGACAGGGGAACACCGGGGAGCTGTTTTTT.

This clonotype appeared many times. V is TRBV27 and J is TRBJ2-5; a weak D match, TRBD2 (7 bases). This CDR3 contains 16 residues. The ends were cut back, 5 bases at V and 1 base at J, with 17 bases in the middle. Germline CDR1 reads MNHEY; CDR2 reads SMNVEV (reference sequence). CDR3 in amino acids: CASSRGALRSQETQYF. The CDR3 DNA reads TGTGCCAGCAGTCGGGGGGCCCTGAGAAGCCAAGAGACCCAGTACTTC.

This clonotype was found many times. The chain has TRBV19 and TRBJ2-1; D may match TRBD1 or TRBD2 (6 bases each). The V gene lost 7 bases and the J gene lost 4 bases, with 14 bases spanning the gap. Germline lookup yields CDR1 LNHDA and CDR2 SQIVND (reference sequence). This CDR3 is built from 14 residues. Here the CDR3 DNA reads TGTGCCAGTACATGGGGGCGGGATTACAATGAGCAGTTCTTC. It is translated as CASTWGRDYNEQFF.

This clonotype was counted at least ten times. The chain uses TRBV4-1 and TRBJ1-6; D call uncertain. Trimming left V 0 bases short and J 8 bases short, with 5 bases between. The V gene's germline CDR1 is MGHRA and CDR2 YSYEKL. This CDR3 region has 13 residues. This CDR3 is CASSQEGYSPLHF. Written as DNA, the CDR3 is TGCGCCAGCAGCCAAGAGGGTTATTCACCCCTCCACTTT.

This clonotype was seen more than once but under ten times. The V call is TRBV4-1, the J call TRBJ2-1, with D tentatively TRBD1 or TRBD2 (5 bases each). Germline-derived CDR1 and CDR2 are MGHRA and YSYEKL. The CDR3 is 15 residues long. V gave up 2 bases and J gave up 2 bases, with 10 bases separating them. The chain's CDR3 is CASSQPGRAYNEQFF. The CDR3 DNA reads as TGCGCCAGCAGCCAACCGGGACGGGCCTACAATGAGCAGTTCTTC.

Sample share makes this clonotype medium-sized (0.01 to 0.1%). As DNA, the CDR3 is TGCGCCAGCAGCTTCCGGGACAGGGATACTGGGGAGCAGTTCTTC. It specifies CASSFRDRDTGEQFF. This rearrangement joins TRBV4-3 to TRBJ2-1; 9 nucleotides line up with TRBD1. The V segment lost 5 bases and the J segment 10 bases; nucleotides outside the gene matches: 12. This CDR3 is built from 15 residues. Germline lookup yields CDR1 LGHNA and CDR2 YSLEER.

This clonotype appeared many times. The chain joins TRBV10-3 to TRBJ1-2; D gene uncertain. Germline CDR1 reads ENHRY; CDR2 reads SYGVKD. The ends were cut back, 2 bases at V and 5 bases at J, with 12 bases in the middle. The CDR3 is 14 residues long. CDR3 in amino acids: CAISEIPRAYGYTF. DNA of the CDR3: TGTGCCATCAGTGAGATCCCCCGGGCTTATGGCTACACCTTC.

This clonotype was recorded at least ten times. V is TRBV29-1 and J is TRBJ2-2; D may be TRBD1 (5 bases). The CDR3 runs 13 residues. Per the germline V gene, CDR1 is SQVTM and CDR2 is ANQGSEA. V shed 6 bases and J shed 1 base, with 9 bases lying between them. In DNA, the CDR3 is TGCAGCGTCCCAGGGTGGAACACCGGGGAGCTGTTTTTT. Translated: CSVPGWNTGELFF.

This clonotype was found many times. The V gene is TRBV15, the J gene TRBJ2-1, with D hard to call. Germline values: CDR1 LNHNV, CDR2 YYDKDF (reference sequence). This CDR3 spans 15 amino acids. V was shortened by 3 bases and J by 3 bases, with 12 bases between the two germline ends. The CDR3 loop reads CATSRAIPFYNEQFF. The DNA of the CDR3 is TGTGCCACCAGCAGGGCCATACCCTTCTACAATGAGCAGTTCTTC.

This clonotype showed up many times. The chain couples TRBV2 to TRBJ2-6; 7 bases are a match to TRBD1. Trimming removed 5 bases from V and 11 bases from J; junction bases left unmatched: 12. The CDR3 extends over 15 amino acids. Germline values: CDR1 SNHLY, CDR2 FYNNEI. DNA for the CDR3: TGTGCCAGCAGTTTGACCGGGACAGCCGCCGACGTCCTGACTTTC. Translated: CASSLTGTAADVLTF. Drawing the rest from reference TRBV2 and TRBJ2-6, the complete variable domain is EPEVTQTPSHQVTQMGQEVILRCVPISNHLYFYWYRQILGQKVEFLVSFYNNEISEKSEIFDDQFSVERPDGSNFTLKIRSTKLEDSAMYFCASSLTGTAADVLTFGAGSRLTVL.

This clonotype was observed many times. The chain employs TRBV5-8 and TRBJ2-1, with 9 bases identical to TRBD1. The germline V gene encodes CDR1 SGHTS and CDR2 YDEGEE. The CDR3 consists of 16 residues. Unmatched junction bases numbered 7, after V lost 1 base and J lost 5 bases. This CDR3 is CASSLSGTGSHNEQFF. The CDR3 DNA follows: TGTGCCAGCAGCTTGAGTGGGACAGGGTCCCACAATGAGCAGTTCTTC.